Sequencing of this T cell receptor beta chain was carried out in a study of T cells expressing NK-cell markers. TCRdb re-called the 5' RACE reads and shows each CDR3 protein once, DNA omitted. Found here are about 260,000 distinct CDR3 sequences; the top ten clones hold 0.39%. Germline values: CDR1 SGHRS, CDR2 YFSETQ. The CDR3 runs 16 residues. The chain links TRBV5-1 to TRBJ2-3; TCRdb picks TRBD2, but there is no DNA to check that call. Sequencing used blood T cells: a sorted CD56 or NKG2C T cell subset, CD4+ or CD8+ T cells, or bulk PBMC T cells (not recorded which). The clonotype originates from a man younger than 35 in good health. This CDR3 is CASSLGTSGRTDTQYF.